This TCR beta chain was recorded in a study of chemoradiotherapy in HPV16-positive cancers. Only in-frame clones appear in the TCRdb table, and some are missing; sequencing was by immunoSEQ multiplex PCR. The table shows over 9,000 clones, with around 79% occurring only once. The germline V and J ends were trimmed by 2 bases and 5 bases, with 15 bases remaining between them. Looked up from germline, CDR1 is SGHDN and CDR2 is FVKESK. The CDR3 sequence is 15 residues long. Samples were taken several times over chemoradiotherapy. The source was tumor tissue, collected from a patient who underwent chemoradiotherapy. This TCR came from a human donor with HPV-associated anogenital cancer. The chain carries TRBV14 and TRBJ2-5; maybe TRBD1 (6 bases). This CDR3 reads CASSQWDIIRETQYF. The CDR3 DNA reads as TGTGCCAGCAGCCAATGGGACATTATCAGGGAGACCCAGTACTTC.